This T cell receptor beta chain was retrieved from a study of blood T cells in healthy people across ages. Germline assignment: CDR1 KGHSH and CDR2 LQKENI. This CDR3 region has 15 residues. V was shortened by 3 bases and J by 1 base, with 11 bases between the two germline ends. Through a sample-barcoded 5' primer and a J-beta primer mix, a second PCR was run for about 6 to 11 cycles. Every cDNA molecule bore a tag from a template-switch adaptor containing 12 random nucleotides. CDR3-containing paired-end reads numbered at least 3 million in each sample. TCRdb ran MiXCR on the 5' RACE reads and lists one entry per CDR3 protein. The sample yields some 1,800,000 distinct CDR3 sequences, roughly two fifths seen once.

Sequencing was performed on blood. The chain joins TRBV18 to TRBJ2-3; D not resolved. The clonotype was recovered from a human donor in good health. CDR3 nucleotide sequence: TGTGCCAGCTCACCCCCCAGCCGGGGCACAGATACGCAGTATTTT. It codes for CASSPPSRGTDTQYF.